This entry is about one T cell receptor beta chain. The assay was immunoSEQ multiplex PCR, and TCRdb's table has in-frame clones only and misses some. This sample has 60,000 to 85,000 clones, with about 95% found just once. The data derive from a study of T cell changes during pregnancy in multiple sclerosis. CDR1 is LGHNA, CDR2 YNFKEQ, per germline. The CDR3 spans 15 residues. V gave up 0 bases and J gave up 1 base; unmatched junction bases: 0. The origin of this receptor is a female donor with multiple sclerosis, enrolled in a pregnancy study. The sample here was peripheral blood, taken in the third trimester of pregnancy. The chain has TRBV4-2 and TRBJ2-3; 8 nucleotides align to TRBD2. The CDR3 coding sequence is TGTGCCAGCAGCCAAGAACTAGCGGGCACAGATACGCAGTATTTT. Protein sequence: CASSQELAGTDTQYF.